Sequencing of this T cell receptor beta chain was carried out in a study of blood T cell repertoires in COVID-19. Study-level background: T cells, B-cell-depleted T cells, or PBMCs supplied cDNA or gDNA.

Using immunoSEQ multiplex PCR, the repertoire was profiled, and TCRdb retains in-frame clones only, with some absent. The sample lists over 400,000 clones; over 75% were seen once. Germline CDR1 ENHRY, CDR2 SYGVKD. This CDR3 has 15 residues. Trimming stripped 10 bases from V and 4 bases from J, with 20 bases between. The chain couples TRBV10-3 to TRBJ2-1, with D possibly matching TRBD1 (6 bases). The sequenced sample was peripheral blood. The TCR originated in a human donor in a cohort sampled during active COVID-19. The chain's CDR3 is CATVNPGQTYNEQFF. The CDR3 region has the DNA TGTGCCACCGTAAACCCGGGACAAACGTACAATGAGCAGTTCTTC.